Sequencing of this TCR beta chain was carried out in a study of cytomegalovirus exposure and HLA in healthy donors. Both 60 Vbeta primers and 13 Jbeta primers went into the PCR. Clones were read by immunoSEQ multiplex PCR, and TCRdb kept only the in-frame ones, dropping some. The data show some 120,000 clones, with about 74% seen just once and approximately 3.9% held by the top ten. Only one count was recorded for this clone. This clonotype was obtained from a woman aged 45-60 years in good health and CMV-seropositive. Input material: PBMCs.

CDR3 sequence: CASSETGWFNEQFF. As DNA, the CDR3 is TGTGCCAGCAGTGAAACGGGGTGGTTCAATGAGCAGTTCTTC. This sequence joins TRBV6-1 and TRBJ2-1; TRBD2 might be the D (5 bases). The germline V gene has CDR1 MNHNS and CDR2 SASEGT. CDR3 length: 14 residues. The V end was cut by 2 bases, the J end by 6 bases, with 11 bases between.